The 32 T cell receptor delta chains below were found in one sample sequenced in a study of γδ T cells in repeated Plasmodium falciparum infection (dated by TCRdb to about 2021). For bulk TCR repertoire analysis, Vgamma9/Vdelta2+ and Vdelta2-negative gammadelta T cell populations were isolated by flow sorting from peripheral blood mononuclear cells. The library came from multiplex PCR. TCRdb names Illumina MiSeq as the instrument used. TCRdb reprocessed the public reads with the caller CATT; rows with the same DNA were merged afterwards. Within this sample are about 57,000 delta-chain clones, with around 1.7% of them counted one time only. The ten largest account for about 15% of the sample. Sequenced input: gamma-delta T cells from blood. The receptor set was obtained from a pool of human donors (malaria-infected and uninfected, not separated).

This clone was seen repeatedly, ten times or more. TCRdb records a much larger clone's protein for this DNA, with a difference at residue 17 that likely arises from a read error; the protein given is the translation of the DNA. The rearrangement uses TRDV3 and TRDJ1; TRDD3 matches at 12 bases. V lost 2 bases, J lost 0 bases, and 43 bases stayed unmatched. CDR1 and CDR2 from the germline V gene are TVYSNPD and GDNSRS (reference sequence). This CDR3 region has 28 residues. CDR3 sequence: CAFGGSSPLGDTGSACSRIATYTDKLIF. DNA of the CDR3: TGTGCCTTTGGTGGTTCCTCCCCGCTGGGGGATACGGGGAGCGCATGTTCACGGATAGCTACGTACACCGATAAACTCATCTTT.

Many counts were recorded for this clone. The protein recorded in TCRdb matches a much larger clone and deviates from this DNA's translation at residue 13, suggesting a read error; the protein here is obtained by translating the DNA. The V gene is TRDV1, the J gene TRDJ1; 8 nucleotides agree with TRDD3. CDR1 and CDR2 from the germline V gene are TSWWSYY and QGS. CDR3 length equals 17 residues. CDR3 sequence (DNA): TGTGCTCTTGGCTGGGGGAACACCCTTCAGTACACCAATAAACTCATCTTT. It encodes CALGWGNTLQYTNKLIF.

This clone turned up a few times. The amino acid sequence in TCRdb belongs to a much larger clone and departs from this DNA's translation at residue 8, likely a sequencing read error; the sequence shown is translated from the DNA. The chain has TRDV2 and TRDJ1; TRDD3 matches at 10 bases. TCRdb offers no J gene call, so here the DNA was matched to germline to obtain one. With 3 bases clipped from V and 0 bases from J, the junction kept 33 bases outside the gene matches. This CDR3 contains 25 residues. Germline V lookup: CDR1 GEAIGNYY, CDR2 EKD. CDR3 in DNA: TGTGCCTGTGACCCGATCCGTCCAAGTTCCTACTCGTGGGGGATACTAAGGGCGTACACCGATAAACTCATCTTT. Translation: CACDPIRPSSYSWGILRAYTDKLIF.

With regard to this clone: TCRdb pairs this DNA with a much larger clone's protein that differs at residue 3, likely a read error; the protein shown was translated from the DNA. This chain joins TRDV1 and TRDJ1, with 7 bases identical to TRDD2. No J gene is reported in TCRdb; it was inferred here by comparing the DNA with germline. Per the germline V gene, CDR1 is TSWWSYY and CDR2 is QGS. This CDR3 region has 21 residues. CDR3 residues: CAPGKPAGFLRLLGPTDKLIF. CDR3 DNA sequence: TGTGCTCCTGGGAAACCGGCGGGGTTCCTACGTCTGCTGGGCCCCACCGATAAACTCATCTTT.

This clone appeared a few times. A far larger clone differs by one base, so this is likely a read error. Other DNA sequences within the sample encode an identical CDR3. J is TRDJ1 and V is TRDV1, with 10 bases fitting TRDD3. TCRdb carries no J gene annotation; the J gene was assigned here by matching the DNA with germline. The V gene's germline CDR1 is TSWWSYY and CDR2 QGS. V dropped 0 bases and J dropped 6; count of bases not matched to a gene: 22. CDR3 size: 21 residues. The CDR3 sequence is CALGELCGCLGDIGRGHKLIF. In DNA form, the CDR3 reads TGTGCTCTTGGGGAACTATGTGGGTGCCTGGGGGATATAGGGCGGGGACATAAACTCATCTTT.

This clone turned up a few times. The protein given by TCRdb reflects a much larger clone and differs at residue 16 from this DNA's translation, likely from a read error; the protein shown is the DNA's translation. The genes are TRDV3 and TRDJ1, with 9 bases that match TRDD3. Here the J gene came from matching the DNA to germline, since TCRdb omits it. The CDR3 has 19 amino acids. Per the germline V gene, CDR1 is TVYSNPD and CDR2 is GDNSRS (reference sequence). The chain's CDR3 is CAFRRSLYWGTHRSDELIF. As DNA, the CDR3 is TGTGCCTTTCGAAGGTCCCTTTACTGGGGGACCCACCGATCCGATGAACTCATCTTT.

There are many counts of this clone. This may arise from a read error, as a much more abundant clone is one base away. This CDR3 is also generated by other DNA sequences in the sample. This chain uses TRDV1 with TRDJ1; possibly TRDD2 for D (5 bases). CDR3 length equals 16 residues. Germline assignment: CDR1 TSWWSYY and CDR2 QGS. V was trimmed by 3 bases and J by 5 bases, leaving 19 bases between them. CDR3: CALGDPFLPLTDKLIF. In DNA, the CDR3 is TGTGCTCTTGGGGACCCTTTCCTGCCCCTCACTGATAAACTCATCTTT.

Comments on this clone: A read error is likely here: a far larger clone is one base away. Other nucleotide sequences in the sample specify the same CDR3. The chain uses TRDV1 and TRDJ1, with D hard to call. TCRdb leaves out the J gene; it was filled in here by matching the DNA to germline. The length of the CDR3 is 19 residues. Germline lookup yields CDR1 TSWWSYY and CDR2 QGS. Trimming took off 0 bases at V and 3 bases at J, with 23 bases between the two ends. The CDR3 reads CALGELVGIGRKQADKLIF. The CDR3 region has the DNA TGTGCTCTTGGGGAACTAGTTGGTATTGGGCGGAAGCAAGCCGATAAACTCATCTTT.

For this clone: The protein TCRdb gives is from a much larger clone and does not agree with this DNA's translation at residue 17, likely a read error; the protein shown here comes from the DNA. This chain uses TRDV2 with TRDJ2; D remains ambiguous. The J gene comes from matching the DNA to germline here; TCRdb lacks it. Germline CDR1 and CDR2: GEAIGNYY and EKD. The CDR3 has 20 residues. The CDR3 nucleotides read TGTGCCTGTGACACCGTGTTCCAGGGTGAAGGCGGTACGACAACAGCACGACTCTTCTTT. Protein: CACDTVFQGEGGTTTARLFF.

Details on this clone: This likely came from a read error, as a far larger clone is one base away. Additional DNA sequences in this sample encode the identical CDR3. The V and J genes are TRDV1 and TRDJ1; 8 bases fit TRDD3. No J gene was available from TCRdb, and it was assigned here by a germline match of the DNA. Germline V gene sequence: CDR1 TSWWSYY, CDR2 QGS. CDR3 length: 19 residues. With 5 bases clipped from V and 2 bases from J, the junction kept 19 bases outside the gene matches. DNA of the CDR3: TGTGCTCTTGGGCCGCGTGGCGGGGGGGATAATGGTGGGACCGATAAACTCATCTTT. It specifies CALGPRGGGDNGGTDKLIF.

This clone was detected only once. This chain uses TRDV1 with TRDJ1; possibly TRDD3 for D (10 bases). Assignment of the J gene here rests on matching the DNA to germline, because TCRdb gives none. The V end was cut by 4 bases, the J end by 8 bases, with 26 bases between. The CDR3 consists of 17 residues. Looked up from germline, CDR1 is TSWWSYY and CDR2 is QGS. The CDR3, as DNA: TGTGCTCTTGGGGTGCCACCTTCCTACACTGGGGGATCCAAACTCATCTTT. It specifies CALGVPPSYTGGSKLIF.

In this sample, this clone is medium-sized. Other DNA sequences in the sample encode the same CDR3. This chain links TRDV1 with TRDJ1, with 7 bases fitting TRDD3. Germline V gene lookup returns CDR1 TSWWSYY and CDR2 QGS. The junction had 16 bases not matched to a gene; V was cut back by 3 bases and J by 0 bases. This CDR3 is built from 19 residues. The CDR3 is CALGDSHRSGYVYTDKLIF. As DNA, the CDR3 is TGTGCTCTTGGGGACTCCCATCGAAGTGGATACGTATACACCGATAAACTCATCTTT.

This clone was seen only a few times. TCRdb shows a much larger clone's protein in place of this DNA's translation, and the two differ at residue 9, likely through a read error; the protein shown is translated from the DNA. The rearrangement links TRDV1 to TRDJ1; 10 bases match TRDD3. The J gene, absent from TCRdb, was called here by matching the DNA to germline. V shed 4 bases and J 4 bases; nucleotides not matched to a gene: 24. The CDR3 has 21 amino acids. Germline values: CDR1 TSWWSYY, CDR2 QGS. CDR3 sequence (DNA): TGTGCTCTTGGGGTCTCCTTCTTCTCCCTACAAGGGGGATACGCGAACGATAAACTCATCTTT. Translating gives CALGVSFFSLQGGYANDKLIF.

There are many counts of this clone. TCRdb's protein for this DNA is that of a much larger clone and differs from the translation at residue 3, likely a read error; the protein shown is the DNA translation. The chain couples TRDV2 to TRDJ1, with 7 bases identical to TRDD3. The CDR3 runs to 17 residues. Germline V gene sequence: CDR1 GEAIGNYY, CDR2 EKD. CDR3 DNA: TGTGCCCGTGACACCGGTTTTGGGGGACCGTACACCGATAAACTCATCTTT. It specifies CARDTGFGGPYTDKLIF.

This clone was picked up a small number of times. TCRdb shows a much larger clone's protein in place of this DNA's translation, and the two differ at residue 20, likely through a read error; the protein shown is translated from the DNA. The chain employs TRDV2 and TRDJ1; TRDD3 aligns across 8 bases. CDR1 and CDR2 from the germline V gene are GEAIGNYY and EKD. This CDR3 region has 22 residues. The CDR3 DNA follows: TGTGCCTGTGACACCGACGAAGGAAGTCAGAGTACTGGGGGGGCCTACACCGATAAACACATCTTT. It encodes CACDTDEGSQSTGGAYTDKHIF.

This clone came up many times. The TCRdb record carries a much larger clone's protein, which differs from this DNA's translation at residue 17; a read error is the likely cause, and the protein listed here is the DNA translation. The CDR3 spells CACDTAEKVGDTRLYTNKLIF. CDR3 sequence (DNA): TGTGCCTGTGACACCGCGGAGAAGGTGGGGGATACGCGTCTGTACACCAATAAACTCATCTTT. J is TRDJ1 and V is TRDV2; TRDD3 matches 11 bases. As TCRdb names no J gene, one was assigned here on the basis of a DNA match to germline. There are 21 residues in the CDR3. In germline, CDR1 is GEAIGNYY, CDR2 EKD.

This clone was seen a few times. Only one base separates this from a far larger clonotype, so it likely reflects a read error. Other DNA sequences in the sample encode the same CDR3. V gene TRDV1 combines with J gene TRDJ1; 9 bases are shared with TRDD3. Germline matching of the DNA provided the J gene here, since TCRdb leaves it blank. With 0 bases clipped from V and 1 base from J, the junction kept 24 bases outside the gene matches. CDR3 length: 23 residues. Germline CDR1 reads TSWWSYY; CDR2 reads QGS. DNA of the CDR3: TGTGCTCTTGGGGAACTTGACTTACTCTGGGGGATCGTACCTCCTTTGTCCACCGATAAACTCATCTTT. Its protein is CALGELDLLWGIVPPLSTDKLIF.

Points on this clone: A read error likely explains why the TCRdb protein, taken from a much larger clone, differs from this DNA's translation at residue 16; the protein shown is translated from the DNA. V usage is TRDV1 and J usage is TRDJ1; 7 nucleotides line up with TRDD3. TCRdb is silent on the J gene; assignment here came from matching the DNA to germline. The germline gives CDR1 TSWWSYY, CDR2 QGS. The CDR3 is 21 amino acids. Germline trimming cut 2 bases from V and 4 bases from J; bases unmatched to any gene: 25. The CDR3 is CALGEFFRGDNGGLYIDKLIF. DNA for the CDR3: TGTGCTCTTGGGGAATTTTTTCGTGGCGATAATGGGGGACTGTACATCGATAAACTCATCTTT.

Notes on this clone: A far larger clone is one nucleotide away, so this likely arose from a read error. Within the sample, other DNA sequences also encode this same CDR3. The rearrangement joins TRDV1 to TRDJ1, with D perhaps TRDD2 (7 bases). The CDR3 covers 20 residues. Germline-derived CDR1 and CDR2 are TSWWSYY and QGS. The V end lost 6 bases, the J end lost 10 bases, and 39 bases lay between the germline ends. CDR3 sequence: CALGPIPSSLLGDTSAPLIF. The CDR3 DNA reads TGTGCTCTTGGCCCTATCCCTTCCTCACTACTGGGAGATACTTCGGCGCCACTCATCTTT.

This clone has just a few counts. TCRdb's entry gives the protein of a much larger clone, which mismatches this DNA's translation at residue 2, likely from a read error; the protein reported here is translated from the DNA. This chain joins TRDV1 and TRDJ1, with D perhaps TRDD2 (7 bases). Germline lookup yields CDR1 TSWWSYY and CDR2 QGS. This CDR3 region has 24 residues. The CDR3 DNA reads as TGTTCTCTTGGGGAACTCGGTTTCTTACTTCCTAGACGATTCCTGGGGCGAAACACCGATAAACTCATCTTT. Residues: CSLGELGFLLPRRFLGRNTDKLIF.

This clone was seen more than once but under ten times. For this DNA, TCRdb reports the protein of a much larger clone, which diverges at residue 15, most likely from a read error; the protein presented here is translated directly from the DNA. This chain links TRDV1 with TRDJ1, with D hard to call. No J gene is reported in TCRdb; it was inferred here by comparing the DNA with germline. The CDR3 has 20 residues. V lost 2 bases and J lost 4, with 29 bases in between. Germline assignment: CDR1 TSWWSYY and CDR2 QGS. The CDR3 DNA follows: TGTGCTCTTGGGGAAGGGTACCACCCCCCCGGGCTATTTCATAGCGATAAACTCATCTTT. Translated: CALGEGYHPPGLFHSDKLIF.

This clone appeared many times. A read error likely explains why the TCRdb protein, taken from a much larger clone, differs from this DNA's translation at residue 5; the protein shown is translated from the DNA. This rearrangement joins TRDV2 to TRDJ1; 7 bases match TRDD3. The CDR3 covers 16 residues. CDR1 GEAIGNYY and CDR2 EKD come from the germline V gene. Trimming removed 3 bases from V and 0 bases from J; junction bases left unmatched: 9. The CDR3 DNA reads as TGTGCCTGTGACGCGGGGTACTGGGGCCACACCGATAAACTCATCTTT. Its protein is CACDAGYWGHTDKLIF.

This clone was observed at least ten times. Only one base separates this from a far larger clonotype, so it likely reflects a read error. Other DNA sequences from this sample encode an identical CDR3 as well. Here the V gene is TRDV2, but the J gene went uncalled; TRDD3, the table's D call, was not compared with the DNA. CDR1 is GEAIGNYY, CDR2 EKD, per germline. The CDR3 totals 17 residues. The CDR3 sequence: CACDTVPTGGYTDKLIF. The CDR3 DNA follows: TGTGCCTGTGACACCGTCCCTACTGGGGGATACACCGATAAACTCATCTTC.

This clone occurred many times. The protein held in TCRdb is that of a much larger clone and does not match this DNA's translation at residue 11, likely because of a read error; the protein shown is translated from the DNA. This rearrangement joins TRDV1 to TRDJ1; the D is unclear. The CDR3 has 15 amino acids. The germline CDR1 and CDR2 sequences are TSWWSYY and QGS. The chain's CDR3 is CALGEIARPTVKLIF. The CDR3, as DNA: TGTGCTCTTGGGGAAATAGCGAGGCCCACCGTTAAACTCATCTTT.

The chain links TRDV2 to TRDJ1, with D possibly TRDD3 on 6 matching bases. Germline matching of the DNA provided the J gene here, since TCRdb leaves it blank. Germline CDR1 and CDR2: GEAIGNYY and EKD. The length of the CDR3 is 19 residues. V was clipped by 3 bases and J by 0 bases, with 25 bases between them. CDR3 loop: CACDDLRGGTTTYTDKLIF. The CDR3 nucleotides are TGTGCCTGTGACGACTTACGAGGGGGAACAACAACTTACACCGATAAACTCATCTTT.

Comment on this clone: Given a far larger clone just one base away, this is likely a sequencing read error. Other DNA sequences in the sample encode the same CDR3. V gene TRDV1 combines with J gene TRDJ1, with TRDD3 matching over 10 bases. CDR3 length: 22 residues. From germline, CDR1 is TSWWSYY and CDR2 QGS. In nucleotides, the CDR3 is TGTGCCCTTGGGGAGTATTCAGCGTACTGGGGGATTGTGGAAGCGTACACCGATAAACTCATCTTT. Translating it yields CALGEYSAYWGIVEAYTDKLIF.

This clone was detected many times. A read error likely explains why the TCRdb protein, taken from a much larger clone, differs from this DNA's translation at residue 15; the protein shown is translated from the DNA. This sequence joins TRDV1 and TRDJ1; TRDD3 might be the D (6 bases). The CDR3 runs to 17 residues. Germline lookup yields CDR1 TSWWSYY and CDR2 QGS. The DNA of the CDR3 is TGTGCTCTTGGGACTCCTAGTGTGTCGGGGGAGGTCGGTAAACCCATCTTT. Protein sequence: CALGTPSVSGEVGKPIF.

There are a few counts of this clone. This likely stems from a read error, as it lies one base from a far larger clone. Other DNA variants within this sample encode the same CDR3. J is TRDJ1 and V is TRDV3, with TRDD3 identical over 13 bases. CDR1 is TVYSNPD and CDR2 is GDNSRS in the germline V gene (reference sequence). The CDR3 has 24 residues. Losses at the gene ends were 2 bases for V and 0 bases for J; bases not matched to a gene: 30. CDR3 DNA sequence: TGTGCCTTTGGTCTCTTCCTACCGCACTGGGGGATACGGGAGCGGCTGAGGGACACCGATAAACTCATCTTT. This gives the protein CAFGLFLPHWGIRERLRDTDKLIF.

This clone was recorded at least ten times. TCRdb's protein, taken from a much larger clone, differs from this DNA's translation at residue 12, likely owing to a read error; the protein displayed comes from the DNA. CDR3 in amino acids: CACDTDEGSQSAGGAYTDKLIF. The DNA of the CDR3 is TGTGCCTGTGACACCGACGAAGGAAGTCAGAGTGCTGGGGGGGCCTACACCGATAAACTCATCTTT. This chain connects TRDV2 to TRDJ1; the match to TRDD3 covers 7 bases. The CDR3 extends over 22 amino acids. Germline V gene data show CDR1 as GEAIGNYY and CDR2 as EKD. The V gene end was trimmed by 0 bases and the J gene end by 0 bases; junction bases not matched to a gene: 24.

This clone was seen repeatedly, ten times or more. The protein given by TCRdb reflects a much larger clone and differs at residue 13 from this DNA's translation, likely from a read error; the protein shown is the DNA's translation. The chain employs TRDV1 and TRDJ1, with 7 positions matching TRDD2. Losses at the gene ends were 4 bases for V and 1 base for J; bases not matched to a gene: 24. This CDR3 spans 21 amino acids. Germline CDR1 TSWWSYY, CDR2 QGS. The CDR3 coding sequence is TGTGCTCTTGGGGCCCCCTTCCTGACCGGGTCTGAGGGACGTTGCACCGATAAACTCATCTTT. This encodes CALGAPFLTGSEGRCTDKLIF.

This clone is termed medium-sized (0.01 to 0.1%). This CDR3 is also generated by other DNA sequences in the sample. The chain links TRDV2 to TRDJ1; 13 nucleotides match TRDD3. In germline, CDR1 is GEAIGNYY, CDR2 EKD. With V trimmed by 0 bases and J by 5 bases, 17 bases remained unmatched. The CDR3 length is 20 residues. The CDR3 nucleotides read TGTGCCTGTGACACCGTCCTACGGGGTATACTGGGGGATACGAGTGATAAACTCATCTTT. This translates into CACDTVLRGILGDTSDKLIF.

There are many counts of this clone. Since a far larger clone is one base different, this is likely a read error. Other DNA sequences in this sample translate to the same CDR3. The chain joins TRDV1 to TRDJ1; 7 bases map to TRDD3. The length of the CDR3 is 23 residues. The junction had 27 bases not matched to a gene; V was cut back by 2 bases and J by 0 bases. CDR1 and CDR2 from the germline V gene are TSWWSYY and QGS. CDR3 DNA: TGTGCTCTTGGGGAAACCTCGGTTCTAGGGAGACTGGGGATTACTACGTACACCGATAAACTCATCTTT. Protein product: CALGETSVLGRLGITTYTDKLIF.